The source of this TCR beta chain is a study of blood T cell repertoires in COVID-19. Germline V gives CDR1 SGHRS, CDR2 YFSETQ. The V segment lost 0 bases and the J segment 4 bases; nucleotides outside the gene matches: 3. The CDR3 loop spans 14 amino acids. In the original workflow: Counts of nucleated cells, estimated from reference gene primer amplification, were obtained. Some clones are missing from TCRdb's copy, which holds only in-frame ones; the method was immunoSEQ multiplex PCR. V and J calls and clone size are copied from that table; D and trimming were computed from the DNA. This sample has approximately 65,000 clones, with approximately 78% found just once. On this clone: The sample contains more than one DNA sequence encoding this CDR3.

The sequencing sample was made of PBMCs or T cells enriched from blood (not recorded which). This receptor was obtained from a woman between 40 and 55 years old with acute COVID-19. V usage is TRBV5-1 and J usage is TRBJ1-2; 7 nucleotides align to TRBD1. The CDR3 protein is CASSLGQGAYGYTF. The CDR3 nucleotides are TGCGCCAGCAGCTTGGGACAGGGCGCCTATGGCTACACCTTC. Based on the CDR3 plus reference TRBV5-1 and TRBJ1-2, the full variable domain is KAGVTQTPRYLIKTRGQQVTLSCSPISGHRSVSWYQQTPGQGLQFLFEYFSETQRNKGNFPGRFSGRQFSNSRSEMNVSTLELGDSALYLCASSLGQGAYGYTFGSGTRLTVV.